This entry is about one T cell receptor (beta chain). As handled by the study authors: From reference gene primer amplification, estimates of nucleated cell counts were derived. Some clones are missing from TCRdb's copy, which holds only in-frame ones; the method was immunoSEQ multiplex PCR. V, J and clone size reflect that table, while D and trimming were determined from the DNA. Of about 99,000 clones listed, roughly 80% are singletons. The sample originates from a study of blood T cell repertoires in COVID-19. Overall study: The origin of the acute and convalescent COVID-19 samples was the United States, Italy and Spain. Nucleic acid was either cDNA or gDNA, and it came from T cells, B-cell-depleted T cells, or PBMCs.

There are 14 residues in the CDR3. Germline CDR1 reads SGHNT; CDR2 reads YENEEA. V dropped 5 bases and J dropped 8 bases, with 18 bases sitting between them. Sequences were obtained from peripheral blood. This rearrangement joins TRBV11-3 to TRBJ1-2, with D perhaps matching TRBD1 (6 bases). The source is a man in his sixties with acute or convalescent COVID-19. CDR3 nucleotides: TGTGCCAGCAGCGCCAGGGGCGGTCGGCGAGGCTACACCTTC. Translation: CASSARGGRRGYTF. Supplemented by reference TRBV11-3 and TRBJ1-2, the full variable domain reads EAGVVQSPRYKIIEKKQPVAFWCNPISGHNTLYWYLQNLGQGPELLIRYENEEAVDDSQLPKDRFSAERLKGVDSTLKIQPAELGDSAVYLCASSARGGRRGYTFGSGTRLTVV.